This T cell receptor beta chain was found in a study of identical twins. Study-wide results and limits: Clonotypes of the beta chain that were abundant in cord blood carried fewer insertions (memory repertoires showed none).

TCRdb ran MiXCR on the 5' RACE reads and lists one entry per CDR3 protein. The data contain fewer than 550,000 distinct CDR3 sequences, around 15% of them seen just once; the ten biggest clones take up roughly 0.4%. Comments on this clonotype: The antigen is undetermined.

This sample was also put to use in a study of yellow fever vaccine responses in identical twins.

The specimen was CD4+ T cells sorted from blood. This clonotype was obtained from a woman younger than 30 in good health.

The CDR3 DNA reads TGTGCCAGCAGCACCAGACCCCCCTATCTGGAGCAGTTCTTC. It translates to CASSTRPPYLEQFF. This sequence joins TRBV9 and TRBJ2-1, with D uncertain. The V end was cut by 4 bases, the J end by 10 bases, with 18 bases between. Germline CDR1 reads SGDLS; CDR2 reads YYNGEE. CDR3 length: 14 residues.